This TCR beta chain derives from a study of CD8 T cells in ankylosing spondylitis. TCRdb itself ran the 5' RACE reads through MiXCR, one entry per CDR3 protein. Among 700,000 to 1,000,000 distinct CDR3 sequences listed, approximately 10% were seen once. This clonotype was seen more than once but under ten times. The antigen is not known. Study-wide points: Relatively rare in peripheral blood, disease-linked clones were also CD8+. Within matched ankylosing spondylitis synovial fluid, disease-linked clones were reportedly significantly enriched. Apparently characteristic of ankylosing spondylitis blood was a TCR beta motif (about 8 highly homologous variants).

V shed 4 bases and J shed 8 bases, with 18 bases lying between them. There are 15 residues in the CDR3. Germline V CDR1 and CDR2: SGHDT, YYEEEE. What was sequenced was blood, either unsorted or a sorted T cell fraction (not recorded which). The clonotype comes from a male donor with ankylosing spondylitis. This chain links TRBV5-6 with TRBJ1-4, with D perhaps matching TRBD1 (6 bases). In DNA, the CDR3 is TGTGCCAGCAGCAATGTGGGGGGCAGGAAGGAAAAACTGTTTTTT. The encoded protein is CASSNVGGRKEKLFF.